One T cell receptor (beta chain) is described in this entry. Its antigen is unknown. The V end lost 8 bases, the J end lost 8 bases, and 15 bases lay between the germline ends. The CDR3 sequence is 13 residues long. Germline V lookup: CDR1 SNHLY, CDR2 FYNNEI. Method: immunoSEQ multiplex PCR; TCRdb's copy keeps in-frame clones and lacks some. The sample consists of 100,000 or so clones, 80% to 90% of them appearing once. These data belong to a study of T cell responses to AZD1222 COVID-19 vaccine. Findings of the study overall: Most donors were white British and more were female, and clonal diversity was possibly underestimated. The study reported that nearly half of spike-specific TCRs target unmutated variant regions. At baseline, seropositivity was found in only six AZD1222 recipients.

This TCR was sampled from an adult in good health. The chain couples TRBV2 to TRBJ1-4; D not certain. The material was peripheral blood, obtained on day 0 of AZD1222 vaccination. CDR3 in DNA: TGTGCCAGCCAGAGGATAGACGAGGAAAAACTGTTTTTT. Its translation: CASQRIDEEKLFF.